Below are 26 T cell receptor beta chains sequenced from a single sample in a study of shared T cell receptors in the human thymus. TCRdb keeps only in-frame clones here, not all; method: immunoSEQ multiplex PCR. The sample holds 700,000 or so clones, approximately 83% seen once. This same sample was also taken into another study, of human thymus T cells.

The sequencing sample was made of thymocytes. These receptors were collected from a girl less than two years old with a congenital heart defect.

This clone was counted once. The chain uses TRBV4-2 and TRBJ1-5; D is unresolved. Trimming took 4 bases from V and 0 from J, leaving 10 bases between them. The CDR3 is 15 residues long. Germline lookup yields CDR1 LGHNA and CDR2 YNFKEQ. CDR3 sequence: CASSPGRDSNQPQHF. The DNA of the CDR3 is TGTGCCAGCAGCCCCGGGAGGGATAGCAATCAGCCCCAGCATTTT.

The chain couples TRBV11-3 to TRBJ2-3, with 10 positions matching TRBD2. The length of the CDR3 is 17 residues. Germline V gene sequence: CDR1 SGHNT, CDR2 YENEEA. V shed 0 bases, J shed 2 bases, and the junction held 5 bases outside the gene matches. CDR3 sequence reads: CASSLEVAGGSTDTQYF. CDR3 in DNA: TGTGCCAGCAGCTTAGAAGTAGCGGGGGGCTCCACAGATACGCAGTATTTT. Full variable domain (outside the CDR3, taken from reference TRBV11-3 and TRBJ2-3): EAGVVQSPRYKIIEKKQPVAFWCNPISGHNTLYWYLQNLGQGPELLIRYENEEAVDDSQLPKDRFSAERLKGVDSTLKIQPAELGDSAVYLCASSLEVAGGSTDTQYFGPGTRLTVL.

CDR3 region: CASSYGPGQGINEQYF. CDR3 nucleotide sequence: TGCGCCAGCAGCTATGGGCCGGGACAGGGCATCAACGAGCAGTACTTC. The chain couples TRBV5-1 to TRBJ2-7; TRBD1 matches 9 bases. V lost 3 bases and J lost 5; bases outside the gene matches: 12. The V gene's germline CDR1 is SGHRS and CDR2 YFSETQ. This CDR3 contains 16 residues. Full variable domain (missing parts from reference TRBV5-1 and TRBJ2-7): KAGVTQTPRYLIKTRGQQVTLSCSPISGHRSVSWYQQTPGQGLQFLFEYFSETQRNKGNFPGRFSGRQFSNSRSEMNVSTLELGDSALYLCASSYGPGQGINEQYFGPGTRLTVT.

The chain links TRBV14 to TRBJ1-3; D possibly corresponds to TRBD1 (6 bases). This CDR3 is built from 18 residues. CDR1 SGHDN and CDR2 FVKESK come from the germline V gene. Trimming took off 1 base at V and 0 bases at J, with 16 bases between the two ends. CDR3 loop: CASSQVEPTGLSGNTIYF. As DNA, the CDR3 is TGTGCCAGCAGCCAAGTAGAACCGACAGGTCTCTCTGGAAACACCATATATTTT.

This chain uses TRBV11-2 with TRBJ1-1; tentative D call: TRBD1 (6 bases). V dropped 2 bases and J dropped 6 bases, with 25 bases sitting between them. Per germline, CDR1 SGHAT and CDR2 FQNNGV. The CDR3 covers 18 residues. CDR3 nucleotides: TGTGCCAGCAGCTTAAGAGGGGGGGCGCTCGGCTTGCGGGCTGAAGCTTTCTTT. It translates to CASSLRGGALGLRAEAFF. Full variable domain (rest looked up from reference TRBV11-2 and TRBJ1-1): EAGVAQSPRYKIIEKRQSVAFWCNPISGHATLYWYQQILGQGPKLLIQFQNNGVVDDSQLPKDRFSAERLKGVDSTLKIQPAKLEDSAVYLCASSLRGGALGLRAEAFFGQGTRLTVV.

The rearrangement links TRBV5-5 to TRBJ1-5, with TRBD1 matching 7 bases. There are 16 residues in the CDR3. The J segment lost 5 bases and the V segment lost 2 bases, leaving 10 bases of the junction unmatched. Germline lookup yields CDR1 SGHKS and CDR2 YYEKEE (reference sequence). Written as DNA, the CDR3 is TGTGCCAGCAGCTTTTTTCCCGACAGGGTAGATCAGCCCCAGCATTTT. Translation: CASSFFPDRVDQPQHF. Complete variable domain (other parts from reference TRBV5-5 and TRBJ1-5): DAGVTQSPTHLIKTRGQQVTLRCSPISGHKSVSWYQQVLGQGPQFIFQYYEKEERGRGNFPDRFSARQFPNYSSELNVNALLLGDSALYLCASSFFPDRVDQPQHFGDGTRLSIL.

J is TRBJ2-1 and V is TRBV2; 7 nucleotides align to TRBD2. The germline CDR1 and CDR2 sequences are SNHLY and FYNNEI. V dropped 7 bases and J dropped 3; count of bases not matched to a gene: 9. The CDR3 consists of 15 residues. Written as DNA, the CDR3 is TGTGCCAGCAACCAGCGGGGAATTCTCTACAATGAGCAGTTCTTC. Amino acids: CASNQRGILYNEQFF.

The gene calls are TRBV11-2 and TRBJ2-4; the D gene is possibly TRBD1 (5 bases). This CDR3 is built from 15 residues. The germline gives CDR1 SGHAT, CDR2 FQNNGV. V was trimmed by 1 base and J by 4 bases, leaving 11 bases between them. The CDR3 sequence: CASSLVKGRKNIQYF. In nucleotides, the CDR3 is TGTGCCAGCAGCTTAGTAAAGGGGCGAAAAAACATTCAGTACTTC.

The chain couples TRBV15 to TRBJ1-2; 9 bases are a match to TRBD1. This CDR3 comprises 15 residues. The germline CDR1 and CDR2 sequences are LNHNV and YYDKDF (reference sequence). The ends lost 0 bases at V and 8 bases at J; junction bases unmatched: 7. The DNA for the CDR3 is TGTGCCACCAGCAGAGAGGGGACAGGGAGGGAGGGCTACACCTTC. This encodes CATSREGTGREGYTF.

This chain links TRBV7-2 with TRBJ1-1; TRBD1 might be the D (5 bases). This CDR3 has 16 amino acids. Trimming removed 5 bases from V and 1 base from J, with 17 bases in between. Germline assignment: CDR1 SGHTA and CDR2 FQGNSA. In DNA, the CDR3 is TGTGCCAGCAGCGTTGGAGAACAGGTATCGAACACTGAAGCTTTCTTT. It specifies CASSVGEQVSNTEAFF.

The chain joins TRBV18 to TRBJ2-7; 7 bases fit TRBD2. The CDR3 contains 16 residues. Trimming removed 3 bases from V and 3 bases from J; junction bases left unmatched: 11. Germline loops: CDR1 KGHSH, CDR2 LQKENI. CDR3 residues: CASSPSTAGFYYEQYF. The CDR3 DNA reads TGTGCCAGCTCACCCTCCACAGCGGGGTTCTACTACGAGCAGTACTTC.

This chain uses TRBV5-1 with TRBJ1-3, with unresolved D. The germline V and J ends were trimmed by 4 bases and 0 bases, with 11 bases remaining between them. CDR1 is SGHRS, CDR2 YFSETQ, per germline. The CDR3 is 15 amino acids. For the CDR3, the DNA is TGCGCCAGCAGCCGAGAGGAGTTCTCTGGAAACACCATATATTTT. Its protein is CASSREEFSGNTIYF.

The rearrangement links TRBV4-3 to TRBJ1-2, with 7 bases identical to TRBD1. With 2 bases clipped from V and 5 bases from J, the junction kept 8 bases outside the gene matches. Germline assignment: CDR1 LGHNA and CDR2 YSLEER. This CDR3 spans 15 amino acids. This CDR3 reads CASSQTGDYLYGYTF. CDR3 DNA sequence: TGCGCCAGCAGCCAAACAGGGGATTATTTGTATGGCTACACCTTC.

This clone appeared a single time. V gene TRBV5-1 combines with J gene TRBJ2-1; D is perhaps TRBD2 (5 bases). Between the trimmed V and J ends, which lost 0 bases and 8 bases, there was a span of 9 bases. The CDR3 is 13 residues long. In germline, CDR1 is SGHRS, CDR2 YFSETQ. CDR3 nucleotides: TGCGCCAGCAGCTTGGTCCTCGGGGATGAGCAGTTCTTC. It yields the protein CASSLVLGDEQFF.

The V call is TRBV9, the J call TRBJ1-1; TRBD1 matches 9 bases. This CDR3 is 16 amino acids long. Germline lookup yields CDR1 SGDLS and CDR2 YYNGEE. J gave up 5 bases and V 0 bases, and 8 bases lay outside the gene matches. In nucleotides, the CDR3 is TGTGCCAGCAGCGTAGGCGTCCGGACAGGGGAGACTGAAGCTTTCTTT. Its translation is CASSVGVRTGETEAFF.

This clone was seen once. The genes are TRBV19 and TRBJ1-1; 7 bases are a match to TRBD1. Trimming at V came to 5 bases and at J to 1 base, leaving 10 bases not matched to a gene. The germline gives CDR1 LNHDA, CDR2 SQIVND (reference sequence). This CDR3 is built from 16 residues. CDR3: CASSRGATGRNTEAFF. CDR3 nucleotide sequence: TGTGCCAGTAGTCGGGGCGCGACAGGGCGGAACACTGAAGCTTTCTTT.

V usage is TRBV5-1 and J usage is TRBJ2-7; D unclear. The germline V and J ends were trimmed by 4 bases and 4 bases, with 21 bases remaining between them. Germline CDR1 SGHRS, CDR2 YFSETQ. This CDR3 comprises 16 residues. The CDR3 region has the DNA TGCGCCAGCAGCACCTACAGCTTCCATGAACCTTACGAGCAGTACTTC. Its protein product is CASSTYSFHEPYEQYF.

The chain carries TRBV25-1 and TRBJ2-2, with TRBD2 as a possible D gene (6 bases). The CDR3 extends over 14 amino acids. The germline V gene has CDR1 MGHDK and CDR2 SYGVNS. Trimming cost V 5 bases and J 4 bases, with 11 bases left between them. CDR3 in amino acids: CASSKGLITGELFF. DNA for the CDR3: TGTGCCAGCAGTAAGGGACTGATCACCGGGGAGCTGTTTTTT.

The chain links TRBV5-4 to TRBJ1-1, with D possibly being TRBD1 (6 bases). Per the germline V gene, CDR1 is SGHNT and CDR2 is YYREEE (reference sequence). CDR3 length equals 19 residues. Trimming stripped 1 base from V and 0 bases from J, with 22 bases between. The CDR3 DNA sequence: TGTGCCAGCAGCTTGTTGGTTTCAGGACAGCCAGGATTGAACACTGAAGCTTTCTTT. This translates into CASSLLVSGQPGLNTEAFF.

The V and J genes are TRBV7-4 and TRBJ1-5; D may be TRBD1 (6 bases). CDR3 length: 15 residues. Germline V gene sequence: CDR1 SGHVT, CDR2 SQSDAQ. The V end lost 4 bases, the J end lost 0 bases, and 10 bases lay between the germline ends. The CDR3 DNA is TGTGCCAGCAGCTCGCGACAGGTTAGCAATCAGCCCCAGCATTTT. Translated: CASSSRQVSNQPQHF.

CDR3 sequence reads: CASSVQENTEAFF. The CDR3, as DNA: TGTGCCAGTAGTGTCCAGGAGAACACTGAAGCTTTCTTT. The V call is TRBV19, the J call TRBJ1-1; D not certain. This CDR3 has 13 residues. V was cut by 5 bases and J by 1 base, with 8 bases left in between. The germline CDR1 and CDR2 sequences are LNHDA and SQIVND (reference sequence). Variable domain in full (rest from reference TRBV19 and TRBJ1-1): DGGITQSPKYLFRKEGQNVTLSCEQNLNHDAMYWYRQDPGQGLRLIYYSQIVNDFQKGDIAEGYSVSREKKESFPLTVTSAQKNPTAFYLCASSVQENTEAFFGQGTRLTVV.

CDR3 nucleotides: TGTGCCAGCAGCCCTCATCAGGGAACAGGCCAAGAGACCCAGTACTTC. Its protein is CASSPHQGTGQETQYF. The chain joins TRBV7-8 to TRBJ2-5, with TRBD1 as a possible D gene (5 bases). Germline V lookup: CDR1 SGHVS, CDR2 FQNEAQ. V lost 5 bases to trimming and J lost 1 base, with 17 bases between them. The CDR3 is 16 residues long.

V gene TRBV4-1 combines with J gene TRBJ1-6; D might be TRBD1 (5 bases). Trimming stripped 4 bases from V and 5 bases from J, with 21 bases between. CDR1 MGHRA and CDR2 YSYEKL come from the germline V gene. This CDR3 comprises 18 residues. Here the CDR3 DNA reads TGCGCCAGCAGCCGACACAGGTCCATATCACCAAATAATTCACCCCTCCACTTT. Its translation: CASSRHRSISPNNSPLHF.

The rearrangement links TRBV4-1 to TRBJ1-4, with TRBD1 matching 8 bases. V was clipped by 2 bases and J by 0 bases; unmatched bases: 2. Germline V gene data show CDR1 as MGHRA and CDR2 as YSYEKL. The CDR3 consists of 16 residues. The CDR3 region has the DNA TGCGCCAGCAGCCAACAGGGACAGGCAACTAATGAAAAACTGTTTTTT. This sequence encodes CASSQQGQATNEKLFF.

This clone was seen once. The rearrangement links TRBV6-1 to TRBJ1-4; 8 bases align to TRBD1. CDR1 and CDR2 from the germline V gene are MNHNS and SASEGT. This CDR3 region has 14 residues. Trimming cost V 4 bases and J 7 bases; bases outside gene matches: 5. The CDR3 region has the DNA TGTGCCAGCAGTGGCCGGACAGGGTGTGAAAAACTGTTTTTT. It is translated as CASSGRTGCEKLFF.

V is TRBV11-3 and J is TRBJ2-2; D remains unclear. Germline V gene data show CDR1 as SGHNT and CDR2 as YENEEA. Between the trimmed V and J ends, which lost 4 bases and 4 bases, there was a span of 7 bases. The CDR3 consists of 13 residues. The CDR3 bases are TGTGCCAGCAGCTCCTCAGTCACCGGGGAGCTGTTTTTT. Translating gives CASSSSVTGELFF. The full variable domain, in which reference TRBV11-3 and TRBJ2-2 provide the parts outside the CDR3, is EAGVVQSPRYKIIEKKQPVAFWCNPISGHNTLYWYLQNLGQGPELLIRYENEEAVDDSQLPKDRFSAERLKGVDSTLKIQPAELGDSAVYLCASSSSVTGELFFGEGSRLTVL.